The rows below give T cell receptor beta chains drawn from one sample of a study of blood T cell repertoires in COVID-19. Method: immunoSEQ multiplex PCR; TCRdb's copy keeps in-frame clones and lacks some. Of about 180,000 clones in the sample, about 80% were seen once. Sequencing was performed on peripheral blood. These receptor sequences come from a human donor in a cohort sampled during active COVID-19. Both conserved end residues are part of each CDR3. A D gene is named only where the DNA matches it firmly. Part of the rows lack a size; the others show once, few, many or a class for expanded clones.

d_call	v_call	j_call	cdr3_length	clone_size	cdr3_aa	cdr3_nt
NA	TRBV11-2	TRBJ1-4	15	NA	CASSLLPRSSEKLFF	TGTGCCAGCAGCTTACTTCCCCGGTCGAGTGAAAAACTGTTTTTT
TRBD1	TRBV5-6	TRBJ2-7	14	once	CASTPGGNSYEQYF	TGTGCCAGCACCCCAGGGGGTAACTCCTACGAGCAGTACTTC
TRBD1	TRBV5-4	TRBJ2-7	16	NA	CASSPDRESITYEQYF	TGTGCCAGCAGCCCCGACAGGGAAAGTATTACCTACGAGCAGTACTTC
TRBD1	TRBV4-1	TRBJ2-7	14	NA	CASSHPLQGYEQYF	TGCGCCAGCAGCCACCCCCTACAGGGGTACGAGCAGTACTTC
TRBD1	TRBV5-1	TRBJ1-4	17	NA	CASSDDRGAYDNEKLFF	TGCGCCAGCAGCGACGACAGGGGGGCTTATGATAATGAAAAACTGTTTTTT
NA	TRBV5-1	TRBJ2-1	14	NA	CASSLMALLNEQFF	TGCGCCAGCAGCTTGATGGCCTTATTGAATGAGCAGTTCTTC
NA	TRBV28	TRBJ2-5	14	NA	CASSPTYDGGTQYF	TGTGCCAGCAGTCCCACGTATGACGGGGGGACCCAGTACTTC
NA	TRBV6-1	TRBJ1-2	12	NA	CASSDRHYGYTF	TGTGCCAGCAGTGACAGGCATTATGGCTACACCTTC
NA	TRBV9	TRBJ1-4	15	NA	CASSVGQLINEKLFF	TGTGCCAGCAGCGTCGGACAGTTAATTAATGAAAAACTGTTTTTT
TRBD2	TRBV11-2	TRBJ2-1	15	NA	CASSQAGGTRNEQFF	TGTGCCAGCAGCCAAGCGGGGGGAACTCGCAATGAGCAGTTCTTC
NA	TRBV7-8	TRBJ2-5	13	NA	CASSIDSLETQYF	TGTGCCAGCAGCATAGACAGTTTGGAGACCCAGTACTTC
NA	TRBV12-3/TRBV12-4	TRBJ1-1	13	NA	CASSLSRDTEAFF	TGTGCCAGCAGTTTGTCACGGGACACTGAAGCTTTCTTT
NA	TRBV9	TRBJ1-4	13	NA	CASSADGDEKLFF	TGTGCCAGCAGCGCCGACGGGGATGAAAAACTGTTTTTT
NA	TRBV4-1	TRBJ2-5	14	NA	CASSPREGGQTQYF	TGCGCCAGCAGCCCCCGCGAGGGTGGTCAGACCCAGTACTTC
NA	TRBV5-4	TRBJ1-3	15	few	CASSAQEGLGNTIYF	TGTGCCAGCAGCGCCCAGGAGGGACTGGGAAACACCATATATTTT
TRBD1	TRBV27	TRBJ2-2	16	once	CASSLSTGGGTGELFF	TGTGCCAGCAGTTTATCAACAGGGGGCGGCACCGGGGAGCTGTTTTTT
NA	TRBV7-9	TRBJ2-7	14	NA	CASSIAGTSYEQYF	TGTGCCAGCAGCATAGCCGGGACTTCATACGAGCAGTACTTC
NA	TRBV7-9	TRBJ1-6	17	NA	CASSLAAGLGYNSPLHF	TGTGCCAGCAGCTTAGCGGCAGGGTTAGGATATAATTCACCCCTCCACTTT
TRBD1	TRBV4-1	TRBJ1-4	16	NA	CASSQGGQGAWEKLFF	TGCGCCAGCAGCCAAGGGGGACAGGGGGCGTGGGAAAAACTGTTTTTT
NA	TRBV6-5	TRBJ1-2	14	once	CASSYATGKGGYTF	TGTGCCAGCAGTTACGCCACAGGGAAGGGCGGCTACACCTTC
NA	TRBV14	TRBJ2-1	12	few	CASSQVLGGQFF	TGTGCCAGCAGCCAGGTACTAGGCGGGCAGTTCTTC
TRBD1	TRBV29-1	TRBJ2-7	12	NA	CSGGTDSYEQYF	TGCAGCGGGGGGACAGATTCCTACGAGCAGTACTTC
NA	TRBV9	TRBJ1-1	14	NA	CASSVFGGNTEAFF	TGTGCCAGCAGCGTCTTTGGAGGGAACACTGAAGCTTTCTTT
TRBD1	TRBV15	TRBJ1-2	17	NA	CATSRDWEGTGAYGYTF	TGTGCCACCAGCAGAGATTGGGAGGGGACAGGGGCCTATGGCTACACCTTC
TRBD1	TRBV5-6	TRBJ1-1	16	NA	CASSWGQVVMNTEAFF	TGTGCCAGCAGCTGGGGACAGGTCGTAATGAACACTGAAGCTTTCTTT
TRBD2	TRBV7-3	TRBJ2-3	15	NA	CASSPSGGRTDTQYF	TGTGCCAGCAGCCCGAGCGGGGGGCGCACAGATACGCAGTATTTT
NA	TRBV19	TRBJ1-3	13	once	CASSSGAGNTIYF	TGTGCCAGTAGTTCAGGGGCTGGAAACACCATATATTTT
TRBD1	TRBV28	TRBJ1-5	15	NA	CASSPQGQGNQPQHF	TGTGCCAGCAGTCCCCAGGGACAGGGCAATCAGCCCCAGCATTTT
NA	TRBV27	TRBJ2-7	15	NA	CASSPRQGLADEQYF	TGTGCCAGCAGTCCCAGACAGGGACTCGCGGACGAGCAGTACTTC
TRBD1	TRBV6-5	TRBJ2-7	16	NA	CASSYSIGTGGYEQYF	TGTGCCAGCAGTTACTCGATAGGGACAGGGGGGTACGAGCAGTACTTC
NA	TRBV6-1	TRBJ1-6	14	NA	CASSEISYNSPLHF	TGTGCCAGCAGTGAAATTAGTTATAATTCACCCCTCCACTTT
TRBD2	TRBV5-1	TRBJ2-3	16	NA	CASSLRTSGGIVTQYF	TGCGCCAGCAGCTTAAGGACTAGCGGGGGGATCGTTACGCAGTATTTT
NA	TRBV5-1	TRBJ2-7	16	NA	CASSLGGQGPTYEQYF	TGCGCCAGCAGCTTGGGGGGCCAGGGGCCCACCTACGAGCAGTACTTC
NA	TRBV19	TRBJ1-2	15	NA	CASSILGRTDYGYTF	TGTGCCAGTAGTATCTTGGGGCGGACGGACTATGGCTACACCTTC
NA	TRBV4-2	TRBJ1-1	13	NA	CASSHEGGAEAFF	TGTGCCAGCAGCCATGAGGGCGGGGCTGAAGCTTTCTTT
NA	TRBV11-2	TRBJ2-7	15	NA	CASSFGGGGFYEQYF	TGTGCCAGCAGCTTTGGAGGTGGGGGGTTCTACGAGCAGTACTTC
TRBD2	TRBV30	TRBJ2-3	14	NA	CAWSQLAETDTQYF	TGTGCCTGGAGTCAACTAGCGGAGACAGATACGCAGTATTTT
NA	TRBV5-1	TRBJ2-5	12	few	CASSLAGETQYF	TGCGCCAGCAGCTTGGCCGGGGAGACCCAGTACTTC
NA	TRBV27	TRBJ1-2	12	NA	CASSPGGYGYTF	TGTGCCAGCAGTCCCGGGGGCTATGGCTACACCTTC
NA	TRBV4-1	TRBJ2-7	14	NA	CASSQGPVSYEQYF	TGCGCCAGCAGCCAAGGGCCAGTCTCCTACGAGCAGTACTTC
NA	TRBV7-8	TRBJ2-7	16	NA	CASSLGVVRGGHEQYF	TGTGCCAGCAGCTTAGGAGTAGTGAGGGGGGGCCACGAGCAGTACTTC
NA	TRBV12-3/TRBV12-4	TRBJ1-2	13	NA	CASSFGGLKGYTF	TGTGCCAGCAGTTTCGGGGGGCTGAAGGGCTACACCTTC
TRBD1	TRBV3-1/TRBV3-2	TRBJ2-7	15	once	CATSDPTGVFYEQYF	TGTGCCACCTCAGACCCGACAGGGGTTTTCTACGAGCAGTACTTC
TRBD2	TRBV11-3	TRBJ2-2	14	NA	CASSPGLAYGELFF	TGTGCCAGCAGCCCGGGACTAGCCTACGGGGAGCTGTTTTTT
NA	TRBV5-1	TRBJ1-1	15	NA	CASSLGVNKSPEAFF	TGCGCCAGCAGCTTGGGCGTTAATAAAAGCCCTGAAGCTTTCTTT
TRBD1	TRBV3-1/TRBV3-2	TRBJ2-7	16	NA	CASSEGQGVSIYEQYF	TGTGCCAGCAGCGAGGGACAGGGGGTCTCCATCTACGAGCAGTACTTC
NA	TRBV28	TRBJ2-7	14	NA	CASSHRSMQNEQYF	TGTGCCAGCAGTCATCGGAGTATGCAGAACGAGCAGTACTTC
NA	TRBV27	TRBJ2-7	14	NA	CASSAAARGYEQYF	TGTGCCAGCAGTGCCGCAGCGAGGGGGTACGAGCAGTACTTC
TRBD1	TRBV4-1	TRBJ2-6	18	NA	CASSQDGTGSAGANVLTF	TGCGCCAGCAGCCAAGATGGGACAGGGAGCGCTGGGGCCAACGTCCTGACTTTC
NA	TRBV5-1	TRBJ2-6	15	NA	CASSLAGAGANVLTF	TGCGCCAGCAGCTTGGCGGGGGCTGGGGCCAACGTCCTGACTTTC
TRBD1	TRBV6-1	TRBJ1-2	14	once	CASSDRQGGYGYTF	TGTGCCAGCAGTGATAGACAGGGGGGGTATGGCTACACCTTC
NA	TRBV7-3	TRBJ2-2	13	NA	CASSSRGPGELFF	TGTGCCAGCAGCTCCCGCGGGCCCGGGGAGCTGTTTTTT
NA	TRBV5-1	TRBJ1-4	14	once	CASSGGVTAEKLFF	TGCGCCAGCAGCGGCGGGGTCACTGCTGAAAAACTGTTTTTT
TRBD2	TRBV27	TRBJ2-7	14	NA	CASSLSGGSYEQYF	TGTGCCAGCAGTTTAAGCGGGGGATCCTACGAGCAGTACTTC
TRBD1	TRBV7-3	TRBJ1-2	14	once	CASSLGTGNVGYTF	TGTGCCAGCAGCTTAGGGACAGGGAATGTTGGCTACACCTTC